This is a list of T cell receptor beta chains from one sample in a study of T cells in Graves' hyperthyroidism and ophthalmopathy. TCRdb re-called the multiplex PCR reads through MiXCR, storing one row per CDR3 protein. The repertoire consists of 610,000 or so distinct CDR3 sequences, with around 42% occurring once and the leading ten covering around 8%. Material for sequencing was peripheral blood or thyroid tissue (not recorded which). All receptors come from a woman between 18 and 29 years old with Graves' hyperthyroidism. CDR3s include the opening cysteine and the closing phenylalanine or tryptophan. The D gene is left open where the match is weak. Only some rows state a clone size, as once, few, many or a class for expanded clones.

j_call: TRBJ2-1
cdr3_length: 15
d_call: TRBD2
v_call: TRBV6-1
clone_size: many
cdr3_aa: CASSWSSGTYNEQFF
cdr3_nt: TGTGCCAGCAGTTGGTCGAGCGGGACCTACAATGAGCAGTTCTTC

j_call: TRBJ2-7
cdr3_length: 16
d_call: NA
v_call: TRBV20-1
clone_size: NA
cdr3_aa: CSARSPDSANYNEQYF
cdr3_nt: TGCAGTGCTAGATCCCCCGACAGTGCAAATTACAATGAGCAGTACTTC

j_call: TRBJ1-4
cdr3_length: 15
d_call: NA
v_call: TRBV19
clone_size: NA
cdr3_aa: CASSPIRDAGEKPFF
cdr3_nt: TGTGCCAGTAGTCCTATCAGGGACGCGGGCGAAAAACCGTTTTTT

j_call: TRBJ1-6
cdr3_length: 13
d_call: NA
v_call: TRBV10-2
clone_size: many
cdr3_aa: CASREDYNSPLHF
cdr3_nt: TGCGCCAGCCGGGAAGACTATAATTCACCCCTCCACTTT

j_call: TRBJ2-3
cdr3_length: 17
d_call: TRBD2
v_call: TRBV11-2
clone_size: few
cdr3_aa: CASSLGTSGNVLDTQYF
cdr3_nt: TGTGCCAGCAGCTTAGGAACTAGCGGGAACGTCCTGGATACGCAGTATTTT

j_call: TRBJ1-5
cdr3_length: 14
d_call: NA
v_call: TRBV20-1
clone_size: many
cdr3_aa: CSARDHRGNQPQHF
cdr3_nt: TGCAGTGCTAGAGATCACAGGGGCAATCAGCCCCAGCATTTT

j_call: TRBJ2-7
cdr3_length: 15
d_call: NA
v_call: TRBV6-6
clone_size: few
cdr3_aa: CASSYTLGPGYEQYF
cdr3_nt: TGTGCCAGCAGTTACACCTTAGGCCCTGGGTACGAGCAGTACTTC

j_call: TRBJ1-1
cdr3_length: 16
d_call: TRBD1
v_call: TRBV6-2/TRBV6-3
clone_size: many
cdr3_aa: CASSSNDRGWDTEAFF
cdr3_nt: TGTGCCAGCAGTTCGAACGACAGGGGTTGGGACACTGAAGCTTTCTTT

j_call: TRBJ1-5
cdr3_length: 21
d_call: NA
v_call: TRBV2
clone_size: many
cdr3_aa: CASSEGTNPFIATTWDQPQHF
cdr3_nt: TGTGCCAGCAGTGAGGGGACCAATCCTTTTATAGCAACTACTTGGGATCAGCCCCAGCATTTT

j_call: TRBJ2-1
cdr3_length: 17
d_call: TRBD2
v_call: TRBV7-6
clone_size: few
cdr3_aa: CASSLARGGRGSNEQFF
cdr3_nt: TGTGCCAGCAGCTTAGCGAGGGGAGGGAGAGGGAGCAATGAGCAGTTCTTC

j_call: TRBJ1-2
cdr3_length: 16
d_call: NA
v_call: TRBV15
clone_size: NA
cdr3_aa: CATSSPIFGRASGYTF
cdr3_nt: TGTGCCACCAGCTCCCCAATATTCGGCAGGGCTTCTGGCTACACCTTC

j_call: TRBJ2-4
cdr3_length: 14
d_call: NA
v_call: TRBV29-1
clone_size: NA
cdr3_aa: CSATWALAKNIQYF
cdr3_nt: TGCAGCGCAACATGGGCCCTAGCCAAAAACATTCAGTACTTC

j_call: TRBJ2-7
cdr3_length: 13
d_call: NA
v_call: TRBV7-9
clone_size: few
cdr3_aa: CASSFMGTGELYF
cdr3_nt: TGTGCCAGCAGCTTTATGGGGACCGGGGAGCTGTACTTC

j_call: TRBJ1-5
cdr3_length: 16
d_call: NA
v_call: TRBV6-6
clone_size: many
cdr3_aa: CASSLQGRYSNQPQHF
cdr3_nt: TGTGCCAGCAGTCTCCAGGGGCGGTATAGCAATCAGCCCCAGCATTTT

j_call: TRBJ2-7
cdr3_length: 12
d_call: NA
v_call: TRBV29-1
clone_size: NA
cdr3_aa: CSFSDSIYEQYF
cdr3_nt: TGCAGCTTCTCGGACAGTATTTACGAGCAGTACTTC

j_call: TRBJ2-6
cdr3_length: 15
d_call: NA
v_call: TRBV20-1
clone_size: NA
cdr3_aa: CSARDRGGGANVLTF
cdr3_nt: TGCAGTGCTAGAGATCGGGGAGGTGGGGCCAACGTCCTGACTTTC

j_call: TRBJ2-7
cdr3_length: 15
d_call: TRBD2
v_call: TRBV15
clone_size: many
cdr3_aa: CATSRGGLAVKEQYF
cdr3_nt: TGTGCCACCAGCAGAGGCGGACTAGCGGTCAAAGAGCAGTACTTC

j_call: TRBJ1-1
cdr3_length: 14
d_call: NA
v_call: TRBV10-1
clone_size: many
cdr3_aa: CASSEGPLGGEAFF
cdr3_nt: TGCGCCAGCAGTGAGGGGCCGCTCGGGGGTGAAGCTTTCTTT

j_call: TRBJ2-7
cdr3_length: 16
d_call: TRBD1
v_call: TRBV12-5
clone_size: few
cdr3_aa: CASGLYAGQGAYEQYF
cdr3_nt: TGTGCTAGTGGTTTGTATGCAGGACAGGGAGCCTACGAGCAGTACTTC

j_call: TRBJ1-2
cdr3_length: 14
d_call: NA
v_call: TRBV20-1
clone_size: many
cdr3_aa: CSVDTFPEDYGYTF
cdr3_nt: TGCAGTGTCGACACATTCCCTGAAGACTATGGCTACACCTTC

j_call: TRBJ2-7
cdr3_length: 13
d_call: NA
v_call: TRBV20-1
clone_size: many
cdr3_aa: CSAAGPSSYEQYF
cdr3_nt: TGCAGTGCTGCTGGCCCGAGCTCCTACGAGCAGTACTTC

j_call: TRBJ1-1
cdr3_length: 14
d_call: NA
v_call: TRBV7-9
clone_size: many
cdr3_aa: CASRENDGNTEAFF
cdr3_nt: TGTGCCAGCAGGGAGAACGACGGGAACACTGAAGCTTTCTTT

j_call: TRBJ1-6
cdr3_length: 12
d_call: NA
v_call: TRBV5-5
clone_size: many
cdr3_aa: CASRRTDSPLHF
cdr3_nt: TGTGCCAGCAGGCGGACAGACTCACCCCTCCACTTT

j_call: TRBJ2-1
cdr3_length: 12
d_call: NA
v_call: TRBV29-1
clone_size: few
cdr3_aa: CSVPYGHNEQFF
cdr3_nt: TGCAGCGTTCCCTATGGGCACAATGAGCAGTTCTTC

j_call: TRBJ1-1
cdr3_length: 16
d_call: NA
v_call: TRBV19
clone_size: once
cdr3_aa: CASSSTRGGMNTEAFF
cdr3_nt: TGTGCCAGTAGTTCCACCAGGGGCGGGATGAACACTGAAGCTTTCTTT

j_call: TRBJ1-2
cdr3_length: 13
d_call: NA
v_call: TRBV10-3
clone_size: NA
cdr3_aa: CAIREGVWYGYTF
cdr3_nt: TGTGCCATCAGGGAAGGGGTGTGGTATGGCTACACCTTC

j_call: TRBJ1-6
cdr3_length: 14
d_call: TRBD1
v_call: TRBV4-1
clone_size: many
cdr3_aa: CASSQADRNSPLHF
cdr3_nt: TGCGCCAGCAGCCAAGCGGACAGGAATTCACCCCTCCACTTT

j_call: TRBJ2-2
cdr3_length: 18
d_call: TRBD2
v_call: TRBV10-3
clone_size: many
cdr3_aa: CAIRRTSGSGGDTGELFF
cdr3_nt: TGTGCCATCAGAAGGACTAGCGGGAGCGGTGGTGACACCGGGGAGCTGTTTTTT

j_call: TRBJ2-5
cdr3_length: 17
d_call: TRBD2
v_call: TRBV9
clone_size: many
cdr3_aa: CASSVPGTGRAPETQYF
cdr3_nt: TGTGCCAGCAGCGTACCCGGGACCGGGAGGGCCCCAGAGACCCAGTACTTC

j_call: TRBJ1-1
cdr3_length: 15
d_call: TRBD1
v_call: TRBV6-1
clone_size: few
cdr3_aa: CASLNRQGAGTEAFF
cdr3_nt: TGTGCCAGCCTCAATCGACAGGGGGCGGGCACTGAAGCTTTCTTT

j_call: TRBJ2-5
cdr3_length: 16
d_call: NA
v_call: TRBV9
clone_size: few
cdr3_aa: CASSVTPGTQEETQYF
cdr3_nt: TGTGCCAGCAGCGTTACACCCGGGACTCAAGAAGAGACCCAGTACTTC

j_call: TRBJ2-7
cdr3_length: 11
d_call: NA
v_call: TRBV30
clone_size: few
cdr3_aa: CAWSRTYEQYF
cdr3_nt: TGTGCCTGGAGTAGGACCTACGAGCAGTACTTC

j_call: TRBJ1-2
cdr3_length: 14
d_call: TRBD1
v_call: TRBV29-1
clone_size: NA
cdr3_aa: CSARQGVARYGYTF
cdr3_nt: TGCAGCGCTAGACAGGGAGTCGCACGCTATGGCTACACCTTC

j_call: TRBJ2-5
cdr3_length: 13
d_call: NA
v_call: TRBV5-1
clone_size: many
cdr3_aa: CASRKADQETQYF
cdr3_nt: TGCGCCAGCAGAAAGGCTGATCAAGAGACCCAGTACTTC

j_call: TRBJ1-1
cdr3_length: 13
d_call: TRBD1
v_call: TRBV2
clone_size: NA
cdr3_aa: CARQGQGITEAFF
cdr3_nt: TGTGCCAGACAGGGACAGGGGATCACTGAAGCTTTCTTT

j_call: TRBJ2-5
cdr3_length: 15
d_call: TRBD2
v_call: TRBV7-3
clone_size: many
cdr3_aa: CASSFQAGEYRTQYF
cdr3_nt: TGTGCCAGCAGCTTCCAAGCGGGAGAGTATCGGACCCAGTACTTC

j_call: TRBJ1-3
cdr3_length: 17
d_call: TRBD1
v_call: TRBV12-3/TRBV12-4
clone_size: many
cdr3_aa: CASSLSYRGRSGNTIYF
cdr3_nt: TGTGCCAGCAGTTTATCGTACAGGGGGCGATCTGGAAACACCATATATTTT

j_call: TRBJ2-2
cdr3_length: 15
d_call: NA
v_call: TRBV14
clone_size: many
cdr3_aa: CASSHLTEYTGELFF
cdr3_nt: TGTGCCAGCAGCCATCTAACCGAGTACACCGGGGAGCTGTTTTTT

j_call: TRBJ1-2
cdr3_length: 15
d_call: TRBD1
v_call: TRBV2
clone_size: many
cdr3_aa: CASKDRGRVNYGYTF
cdr3_nt: TGTGCCAGCAAGGACAGGGGCCGCGTGAACTATGGCTACACCTTC

j_call: TRBJ1-2
cdr3_length: 12
d_call: NA
v_call: TRBV20-1
clone_size: many
cdr3_aa: CSAREEGEGYTF
cdr3_nt: TGCAGTGCTAGGGAGGAGGGGGAGGGCTACACCTTC

j_call: TRBJ2-7
cdr3_length: 13
d_call: NA
v_call: TRBV25-1
clone_size: NA
cdr3_aa: CASTLRGTNEQYF
cdr3_nt: TGTGCCAGCACCCTTCGCGGTACGAACGAGCAGTACTTC

j_call: TRBJ1-5
cdr3_length: 12
d_call: NA
v_call: TRBV27
clone_size: NA
cdr3_aa: CASSSPSQPQHF
cdr3_nt: TGTGCCAGCAGTTCCCCTAGTCAGCCCCAGCATTTT

j_call: TRBJ1-3
cdr3_length: 14
d_call: NA
v_call: TRBV6-5
clone_size: many
cdr3_aa: CASSYRVPGNTIYF
cdr3_nt: TGTGCCAGCAGTTATCGGGTTCCTGGAAACACCATATATTTT

j_call: TRBJ2-4
cdr3_length: 16
d_call: NA
v_call: TRBV7-3
clone_size: NA
cdr3_aa: CASSSRGVSGKNIQYW
cdr3_nt: TGTGCCAGCAGCTCACGAGGGGTTTCGGGCAAAAACATTCAGTACTGG

j_call: TRBJ1-3
cdr3_length: 12
d_call: NA
v_call: TRBV29-1
clone_size: NA
cdr3_aa: CSVDGGGNTIYF
cdr3_nt: TGCAGCGTTGACGGGGGTGGAAACACCATATATTTT

j_call: TRBJ2-1
cdr3_length: 12
d_call: NA
v_call: TRBV2
clone_size: NA
cdr3_aa: CASRELYNEQFF
cdr3_nt: TGTGCCAGCAGAGAACTATACAATGAGCAGTTCTTC

j_call: TRBJ1-4
cdr3_length: 12
d_call: NA
v_call: TRBV12-5
clone_size: many
cdr3_aa: CASGLVGEKLFF
cdr3_nt: TGTGCTAGTGGCCTTGTTGGTGAAAAACTGTTTTTT

j_call: TRBJ1-5
cdr3_length: 14
d_call: NA
v_call: TRBV12-3/TRBV12-4
clone_size: many
cdr3_aa: CASSYMARNQPQHF
cdr3_nt: TGTGCCAGCAGTTACATGGCTCGCAATCAGCCCCAGCATTTT